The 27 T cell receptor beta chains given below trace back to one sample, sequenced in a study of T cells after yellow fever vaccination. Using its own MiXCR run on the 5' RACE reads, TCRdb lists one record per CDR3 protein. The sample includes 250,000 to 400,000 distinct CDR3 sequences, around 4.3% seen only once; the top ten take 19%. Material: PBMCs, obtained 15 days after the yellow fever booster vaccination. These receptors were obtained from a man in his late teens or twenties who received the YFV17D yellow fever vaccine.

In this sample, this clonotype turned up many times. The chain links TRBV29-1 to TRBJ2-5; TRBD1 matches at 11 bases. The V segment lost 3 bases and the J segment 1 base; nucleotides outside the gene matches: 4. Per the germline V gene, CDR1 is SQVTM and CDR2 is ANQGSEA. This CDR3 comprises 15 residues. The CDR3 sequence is CSVEGQGGLQETQYF. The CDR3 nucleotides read TGCAGCGTTGAGGGACAGGGGGGCCTCCAAGAGACCCAGTACTTC. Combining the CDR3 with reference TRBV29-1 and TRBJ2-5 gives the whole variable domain SAVISQKPSRDICQRGTSLTIQCQVDSQVTMMFWYRQQPGQSLTLIATANQGSEATYESGFVIDKFPISRPNLTFSTLTVSNMSPEDSSIYLCSVEGQGGLQETQYFGPGTRLLVL.

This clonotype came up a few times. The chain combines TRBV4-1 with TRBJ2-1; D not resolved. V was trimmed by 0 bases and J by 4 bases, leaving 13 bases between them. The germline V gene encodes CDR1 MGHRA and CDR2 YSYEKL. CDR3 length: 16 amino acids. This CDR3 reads CASSQDSRKAYNEQFF. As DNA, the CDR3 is TGCGCCAGCAGCCAAGATAGTAGAAAGGCTTACAATGAGCAGTTCTTC.

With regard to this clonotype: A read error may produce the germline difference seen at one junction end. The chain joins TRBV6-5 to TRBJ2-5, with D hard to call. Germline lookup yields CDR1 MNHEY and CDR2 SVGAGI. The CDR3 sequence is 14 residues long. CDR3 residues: CASSYSNYHETQYF. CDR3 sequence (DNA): TGTGCCAGCAGTTACTCGAACTACCACGAGACCCAGTACTTC.

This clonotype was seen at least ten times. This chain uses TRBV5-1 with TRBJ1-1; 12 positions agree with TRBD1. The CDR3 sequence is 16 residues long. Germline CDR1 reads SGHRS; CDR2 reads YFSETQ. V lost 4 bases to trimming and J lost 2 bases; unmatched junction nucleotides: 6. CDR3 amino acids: CASSPGTGGGNTEAFF. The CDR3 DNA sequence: TGCGCCAGCAGCCCAGGGACAGGGGGCGGAAACACTGAAGCTTTCTTT.

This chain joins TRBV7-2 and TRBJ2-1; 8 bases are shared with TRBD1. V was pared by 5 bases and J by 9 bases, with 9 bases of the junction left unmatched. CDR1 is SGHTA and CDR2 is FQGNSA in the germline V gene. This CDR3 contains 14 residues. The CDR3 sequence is CASSQTQGAGEQFF. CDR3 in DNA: TGTGCCAGCAGCCAAACCCAGGGGGCGGGTGAGCAGTTCTTC.

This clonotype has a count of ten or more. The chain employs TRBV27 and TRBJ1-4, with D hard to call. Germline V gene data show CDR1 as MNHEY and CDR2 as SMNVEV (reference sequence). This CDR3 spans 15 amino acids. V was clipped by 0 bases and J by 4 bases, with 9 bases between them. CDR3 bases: TGTGCCAGCAGTTTATCGATCGGCAGTAATGAAAAACTGTTTTTT. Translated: CASSLSIGSNEKLFF.

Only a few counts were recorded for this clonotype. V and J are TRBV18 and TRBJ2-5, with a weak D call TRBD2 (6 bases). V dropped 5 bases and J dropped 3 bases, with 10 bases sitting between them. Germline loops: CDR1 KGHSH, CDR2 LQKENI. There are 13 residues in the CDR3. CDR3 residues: CASSLRLEETQYF. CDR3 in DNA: TGTGCCAGCTCATTAAGACTAGAAGAGACCCAGTACTTC.

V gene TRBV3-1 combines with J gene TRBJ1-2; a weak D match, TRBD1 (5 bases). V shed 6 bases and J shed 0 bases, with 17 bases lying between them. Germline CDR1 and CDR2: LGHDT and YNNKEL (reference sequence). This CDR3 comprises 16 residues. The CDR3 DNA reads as TGTGCCAGCAGACCGGGACGGAACTCAGCTAACTATGGCTACACCTTC. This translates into CASRPGRNSANYGYTF.

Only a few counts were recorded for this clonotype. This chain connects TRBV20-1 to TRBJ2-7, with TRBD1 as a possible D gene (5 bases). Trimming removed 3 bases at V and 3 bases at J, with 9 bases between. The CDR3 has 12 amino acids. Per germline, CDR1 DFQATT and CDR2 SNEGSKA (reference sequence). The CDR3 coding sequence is TGCAGTGCTAGGGGGCGAGACTACGAGCAGTACTTC. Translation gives CSARGRDYEQYF.

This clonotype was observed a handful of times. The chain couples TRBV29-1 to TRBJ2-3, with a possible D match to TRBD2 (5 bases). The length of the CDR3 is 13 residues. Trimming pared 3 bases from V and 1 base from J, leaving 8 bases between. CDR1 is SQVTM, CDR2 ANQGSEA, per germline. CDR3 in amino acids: CSVEWERTDTQYF. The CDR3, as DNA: TGCAGCGTTGAGTGGGAGCGCACAGATACGCAGTATTTT.

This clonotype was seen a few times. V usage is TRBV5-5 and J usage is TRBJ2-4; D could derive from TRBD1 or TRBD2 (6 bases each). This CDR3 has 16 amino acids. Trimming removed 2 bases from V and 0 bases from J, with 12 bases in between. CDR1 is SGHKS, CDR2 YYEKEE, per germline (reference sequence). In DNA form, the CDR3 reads TGTGCCAGCAGCTTTATAGGGGGGTTAGCCAAAAACATTCAGTACTTC. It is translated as CASSFIGGLAKNIQYF.

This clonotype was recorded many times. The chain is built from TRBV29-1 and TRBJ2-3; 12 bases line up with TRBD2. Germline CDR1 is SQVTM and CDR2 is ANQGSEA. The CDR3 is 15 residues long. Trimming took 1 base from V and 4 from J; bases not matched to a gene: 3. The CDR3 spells CSVEASGGAPDTQYF. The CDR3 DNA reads TGCAGCGTTGAAGCTAGCGGGGGGGCCCCAGATACGCAGTATTTT.

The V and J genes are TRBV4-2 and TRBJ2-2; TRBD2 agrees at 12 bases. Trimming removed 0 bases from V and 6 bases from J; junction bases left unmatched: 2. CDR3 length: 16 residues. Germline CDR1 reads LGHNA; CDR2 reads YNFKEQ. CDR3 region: CASSQETSGGPGELFF. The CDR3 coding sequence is TGTGCCAGCAGCCAAGAAACTAGCGGGGGGCCCGGGGAGCTGTTTTTT.

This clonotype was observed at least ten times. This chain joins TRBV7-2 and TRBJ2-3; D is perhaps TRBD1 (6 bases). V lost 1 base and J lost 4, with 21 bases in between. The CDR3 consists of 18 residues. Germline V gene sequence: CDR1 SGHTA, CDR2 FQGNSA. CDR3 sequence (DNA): TGTGCCAGCAGCTTAGGGGGGACAATCCCACCCCCACCAGATACGCAGTATTTT. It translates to CASSLGGTIPPPPDTQYF.

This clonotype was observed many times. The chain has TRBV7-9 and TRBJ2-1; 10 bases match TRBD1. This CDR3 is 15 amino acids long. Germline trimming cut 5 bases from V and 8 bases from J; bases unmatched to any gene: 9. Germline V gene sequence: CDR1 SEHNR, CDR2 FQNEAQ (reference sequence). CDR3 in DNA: TGTGCCAGCAGCGACACCGGGACAGGGGCCCATGAGCAGTTCTTC. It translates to CASSDTGTGAHEQFF.

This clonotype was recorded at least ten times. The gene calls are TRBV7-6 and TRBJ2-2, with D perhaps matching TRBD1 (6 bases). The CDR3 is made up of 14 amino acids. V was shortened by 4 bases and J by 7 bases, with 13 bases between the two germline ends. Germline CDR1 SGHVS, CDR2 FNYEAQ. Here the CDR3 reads CASSWRQGYGELFF. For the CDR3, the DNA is TGTGCCAGCAGCTGGCGCCAGGGGTACGGGGAGCTGTTTTTT.

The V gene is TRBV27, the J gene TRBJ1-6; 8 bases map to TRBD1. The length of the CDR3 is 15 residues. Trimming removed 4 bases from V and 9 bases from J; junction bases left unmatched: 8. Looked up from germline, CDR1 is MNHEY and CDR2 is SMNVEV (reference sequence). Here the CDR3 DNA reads TGTGCCAGCAGTTCAGGACAGGGTTTTGGTTCACCCCTCCACTTT. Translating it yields CASSSGQGFGSPLHF.

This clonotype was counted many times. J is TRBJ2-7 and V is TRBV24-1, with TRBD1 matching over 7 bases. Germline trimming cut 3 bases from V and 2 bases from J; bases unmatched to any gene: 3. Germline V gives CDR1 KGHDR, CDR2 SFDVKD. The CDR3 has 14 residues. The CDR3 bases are TGTGCCACCAGTGATGGGACAGATCCCTACGAGCAGTACGTC. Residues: CATSDGTDPYEQYV.

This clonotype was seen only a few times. The CDR3 is CASSDRGGKHEQYF. In DNA form, the CDR3 reads TGTGCCAGCAGCGACAGGGGCGGTAAGCACGAGCAGTACTTC. The chain uses TRBV6-5 and TRBJ2-7; 8 nucleotides match TRBD1. V lost 6 bases, J lost 5 bases, and 9 bases stayed unmatched. Germline V gene data show CDR1 as MNHEY and CDR2 as SVGAGI. The CDR3 has 14 residues.

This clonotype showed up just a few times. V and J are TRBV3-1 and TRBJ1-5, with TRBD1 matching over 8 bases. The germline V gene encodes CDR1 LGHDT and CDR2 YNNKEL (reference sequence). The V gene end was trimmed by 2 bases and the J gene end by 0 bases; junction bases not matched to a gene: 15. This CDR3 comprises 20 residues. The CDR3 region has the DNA TGTGCCAGCAGCCAATCGGGGACAGGCCCGCCGTTTTATAGCAATCAGCCCCAGCATTTT. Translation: CASSQSGTGPPFYSNQPQHF. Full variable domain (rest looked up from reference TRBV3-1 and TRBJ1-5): DTAVSQTPKYLVTQMGNDKSIKCEQNLGHDTMYWYKQDSKKFLKIMFSYNNKELIINETVPNRFSPKSPDKAHLNLHINSLELGDSAVYFCASSQSGTGPPFYSNQPQHFGDGTRLSIL.

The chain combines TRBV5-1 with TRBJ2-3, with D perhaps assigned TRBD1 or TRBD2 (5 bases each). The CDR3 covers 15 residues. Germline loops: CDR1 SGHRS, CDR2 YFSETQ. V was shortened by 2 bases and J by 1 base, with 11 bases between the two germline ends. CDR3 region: CASSFTGDGTDTQYF. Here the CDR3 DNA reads TGCGCCAGCAGCTTTACCGGGGACGGCACAGATACGCAGTATTTT.

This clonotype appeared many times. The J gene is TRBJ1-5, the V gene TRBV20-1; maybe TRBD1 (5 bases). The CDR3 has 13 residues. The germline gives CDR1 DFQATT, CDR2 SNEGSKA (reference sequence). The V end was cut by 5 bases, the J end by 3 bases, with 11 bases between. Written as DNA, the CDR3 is TGCAGTGCTCGGGGAGGGGACAATCAGCCCCAGCATTTT. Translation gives CSARGGDNQPQHF.

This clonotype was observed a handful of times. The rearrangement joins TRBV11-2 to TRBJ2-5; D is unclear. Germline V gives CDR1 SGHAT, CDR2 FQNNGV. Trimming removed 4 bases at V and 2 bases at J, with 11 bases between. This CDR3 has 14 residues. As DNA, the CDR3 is TGTGCCAGCAGCTCCCGGACCAGGCAAGAGACCCAGTACTTC. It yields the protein CASSSRTRQETQYF.

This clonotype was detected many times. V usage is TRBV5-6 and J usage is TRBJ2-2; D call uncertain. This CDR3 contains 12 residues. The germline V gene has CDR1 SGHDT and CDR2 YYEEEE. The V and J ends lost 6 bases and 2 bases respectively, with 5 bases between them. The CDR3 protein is CASTQNTGELFF. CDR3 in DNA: TGTGCCAGCACCCAAAACACCGGGGAGCTGTTTTTT.

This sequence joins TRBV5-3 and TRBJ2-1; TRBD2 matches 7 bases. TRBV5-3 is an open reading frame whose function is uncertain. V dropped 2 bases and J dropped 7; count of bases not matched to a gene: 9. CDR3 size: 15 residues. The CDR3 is CARSFGLLGRNEQFF. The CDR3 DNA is TGTGCCAGAAGCTTTGGACTACTCGGGAGGAATGAGCAGTTCTTC.

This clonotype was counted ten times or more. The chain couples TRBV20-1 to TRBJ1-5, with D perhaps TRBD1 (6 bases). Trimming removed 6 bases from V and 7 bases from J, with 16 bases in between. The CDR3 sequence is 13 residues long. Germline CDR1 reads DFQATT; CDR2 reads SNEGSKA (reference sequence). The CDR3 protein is CSAGGQVKQPQHF. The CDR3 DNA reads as TGCAGTGCCGGGGGGCAAGTAAAGCAGCCCCAGCATTTT.

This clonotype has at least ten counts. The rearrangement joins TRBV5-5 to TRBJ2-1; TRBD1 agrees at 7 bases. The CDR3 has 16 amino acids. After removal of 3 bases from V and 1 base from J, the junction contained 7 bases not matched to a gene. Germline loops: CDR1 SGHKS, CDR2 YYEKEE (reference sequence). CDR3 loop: CASSSGGDSSYNEQFF. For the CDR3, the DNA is TGTGCCAGCAGCTCGGGTGGGGACAGTTCCTACAATGAGCAGTTCTTC. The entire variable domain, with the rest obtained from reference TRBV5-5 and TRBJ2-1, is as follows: DAGVTQSPTHLIKTRGQQVTLRCSPISGHKSVSWYQQVLGQGPQFIFQYYEKEERGRGNFPDRFSARQFPNYSSELNVNALLLGDSALYLCASSSGGDSSYNEQFFGPGTRLTVL.